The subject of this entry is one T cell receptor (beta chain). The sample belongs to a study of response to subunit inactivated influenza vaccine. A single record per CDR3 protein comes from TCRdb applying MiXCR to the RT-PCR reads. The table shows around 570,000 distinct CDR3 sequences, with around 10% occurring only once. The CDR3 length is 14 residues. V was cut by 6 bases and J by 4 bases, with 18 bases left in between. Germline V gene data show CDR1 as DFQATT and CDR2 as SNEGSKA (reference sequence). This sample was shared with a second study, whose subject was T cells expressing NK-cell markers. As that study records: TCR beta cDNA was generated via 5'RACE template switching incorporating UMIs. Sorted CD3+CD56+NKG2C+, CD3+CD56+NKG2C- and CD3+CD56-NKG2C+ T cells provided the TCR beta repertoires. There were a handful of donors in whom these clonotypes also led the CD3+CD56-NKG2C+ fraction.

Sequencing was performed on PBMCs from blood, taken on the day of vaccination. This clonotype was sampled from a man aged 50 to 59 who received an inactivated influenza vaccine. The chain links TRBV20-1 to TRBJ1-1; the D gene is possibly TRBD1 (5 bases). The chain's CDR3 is CSAPRVDLGTEAFF. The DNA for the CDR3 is TGCAGTGCCCCCAGGGTGGATTTGGGCACTGAAGCTTTCTTT.